These 20 T cell receptor beta chains were all obtained from the same sample, sequenced in a study of cytomegalovirus exposure and HLA in healthy donors. This PCR relied on a set of 60 Vbeta primers and 13 Jbeta primers. The data were produced by immunoSEQ multiplex PCR, yet TCRdb's version contains in-frame clones alone and is incomplete. This sample has 100,000 or so clones, with about 83% found just once. The sample comprised PBMCs. These TCRs come from a female donor in good health and CMV-seronegative.

The table lists this clone with a count of one. The rearrangement links TRBV7-6 to TRBJ1-3; 7 nucleotides agree with TRBD1. Trimming cost V 5 bases and J 6 bases; bases outside gene matches: 13. This CDR3 is 16 amino acids long. Germline assignment: CDR1 SGHVS and CDR2 FNYEAQ. In DNA, the CDR3 is TGTGCCAGCAGCCCCCTCGGCAGGGGGTCAGAAAACACCATATATTTT. It translates to CASSPLGRGSENTIYF.

The chain combines TRBV2 with TRBJ1-2; TRBD1 might be the D (6 bases). Germline-derived CDR1 and CDR2 are SNHLY and FYNNEI. The CDR3 loop spans 12 amino acids. The V end was cut by 11 bases, the J end by 2 bases, with 12 bases between. CDR3 residues: CAGRTENYGYTF. The CDR3 DNA reads TGTGCCGGAAGGACAGAGAACTATGGCTACACCTTC.

The rearrangement links TRBV27 to TRBJ2-1; 7 bases fit TRBD2. From germline, CDR1 is MNHEY and CDR2 SMNVEV (reference sequence). This CDR3 is 14 amino acids long. With 8 bases clipped from V and 4 bases from J, the junction kept 8 bases outside the gene matches. In DNA form, the CDR3 reads TGTGCCAGCTCTTCTATTAGCGGGTACAATGAGCAGTTCTTC. It yields the protein CASSSISGYNEQFF.

This clone showed up just a few times. The gene calls are TRBV10-3 and TRBJ2-7; D is ambiguous. This CDR3 contains 11 residues. V was trimmed by 3 bases and J by 4 bases, leaving 4 bases between them. Germline CDR1 is ENHRY and CDR2 is SYGVKD. The CDR3 DNA reads TGTGCCATCAGTGACAGTTACGAGCAGTACTTC. It yields the protein CAISDSYEQYF.

The chain joins TRBV7-3 to TRBJ2-7; 10 bases agree with TRBD2. Losses at the gene ends were 0 bases for V and 3 bases for J; bases not matched to a gene: 8. Germline CDR1 reads SGHTA; CDR2 reads FQGTGA. This CDR3 has 17 residues. CDR3 nucleotide sequence: TGTGCCAGCAGCTTAACGTGCCCGGGACTAGCGAACTACGAGCAGTACTTC. Translated: CASSLTCPGLANYEQYF.

This clone was seen only a few times. The rearrangement uses TRBV5-1 and TRBJ2-1; possibly TRBD1 for D (6 bases). The V gene's germline CDR1 is SGHRS and CDR2 YFSETQ. Between the trimmed V and J ends, which lost 6 bases and 0 bases, there was a span of 10 bases. CDR3 length equals 14 residues. The CDR3: CASITDSSYNEQFF. The CDR3 coding sequence is TGCGCCAGCATAACGGACAGCTCCTACAATGAGCAGTTCTTC. The full variable domain, in which reference TRBV5-1 and TRBJ2-1 provide the parts outside the CDR3, is KAGVTQTPRYLIKTRGQQVTLSCSPISGHRSVSWYQQTPGQGLQFLFEYFSETQRNKGNFPGRFSGRQFSNSRSEMNVSTLELGDSALYLCASITDSSYNEQFFGPGTRLTVL.

V and J are TRBV9 and TRBJ1-6; the D gene is possibly TRBD1 (5 bases). This CDR3 spans 15 amino acids. Per the germline V gene, CDR1 is SGDLS and CDR2 is YYNGEE. With 3 bases removed from V and 7 bases from J, the gap between germline ends came to 14 bases. CDR3 amino acids: CASSANPGGNSPLHF. CDR3 DNA: TGTGCCAGCAGCGCCAACCCGGGGGGAAATTCACCCCTCCACTTT. The whole variable domain, filled in from reference TRBV9 and TRBJ1-6, reads DSGVTQTPKHLITATGQRVTLRCSPRSGDLSVYWYQQSLDQGLQFLIQYYNGEERAKGNILERFSAQQFPDLHSELNLSSLELGDSALYFCASSANPGGNSPLHFGNGTRLTVT.

This clone came up a few times. The chain combines TRBV30 with TRBJ1-2; D may be TRBD1 (5 bases). V was cut by 2 bases and J by 5 bases, with 9 bases left in between. The germline gives CDR1 GTSNPN, CDR2 SVGIG (reference sequence). The CDR3 is 12 amino acids. CDR3 in amino acids: CAWSTRTYGYTF. Here the CDR3 DNA reads TGTGCCTGGAGTACGAGGACATATGGCTACACCTTC.

In regard to this clone: Different DNA sequences within this sample yield the same CDR3. The chain has TRBV14 and TRBJ2-7; D gene unclear. This CDR3 is 16 amino acids long. The germline V and J ends were trimmed by 1 base and 2 bases, with 15 bases remaining between them. The germline V gene has CDR1 SGHDN and CDR2 FVKESK. CDR3 DNA sequence: TGTGCCAGCAGCCAAGTTGGGCAGCTCTACACCTACGAGCAGTACTTC. The encoded protein is CASSQVGQLYTYEQYF.

The genes are TRBV6-1 and TRBJ1-1, with a tentative D call TRBD1 (5 bases). The length of the CDR3 is 15 residues. Germline CDR1 and CDR2: MNHNS and SASEGT. V dropped 0 bases and J dropped 5 bases, with 13 bases sitting between them. For the CDR3, the DNA is TGTGCCAGCAGTGAAGCCCCGGGGGTTTGGACTGAAGCTTTCTTT. Its translation: CASSEAPGVWTEAFF.

This chain uses TRBV5-5 with TRBJ2-2; 9 nucleotides match TRBD1. V trimming: 4 bases; J trimming: 6 bases; junction bases outside the gene matches: 16. CDR3 length: 18 residues. Germline V CDR1 and CDR2: SGHKS, YYEKEE (reference sequence). The CDR3 bases are TGTGCCAGCAGCGTAATCTCCGGGACAGGGTCAAAGGCCGGGGAGCTGTTTTTT. Protein sequence: CASSVISGTGSKAGELFF. Complete variable domain (other parts from reference TRBV5-5 and TRBJ2-2): DAGVTQSPTHLIKTRGQQVTLRCSPISGHKSVSWYQQVLGQGPQFIFQYYEKEERGRGNFPDRFSARQFPNYSSELNVNALLLGDSALYLCASSVISGTGSKAGELFFGEGSRLTVL.

CDR3 protein: CASSPHRQGMVSRQETQYF. The CDR3 DNA reads TGTGCCAGCAGCCCCCACAGACAGGGAATGGTGTCCCGCCAAGAGACCCAGTACTTC. The chain links TRBV11-1 to TRBJ2-5; TRBD1 matches 7 bases. The length of the CDR3 is 19 residues. V was pared by 5 bases and J by 1 base, with 19 bases of the junction left unmatched. The germline gives CDR1 SGHAT, CDR2 FQDESV (reference sequence).

This sequence joins TRBV6-5 and TRBJ2-1; TRBD2 matches 10 bases. Trimming removed 6 bases from V and 4 bases from J; junction bases left unmatched: 6. Germline V lookup: CDR1 MNHEY, CDR2 SVGAGI. CDR3 length equals 15 residues. CDR3 in DNA: TGTGCCAGCAGCCCTCGGACTAGCGGTTACAATGAGCAGTTCTTC. This encodes CASSPRTSGYNEQFF.

This clone was seen only a few times. V usage is TRBV4-1 and J usage is TRBJ2-7; possible D gene TRBD1, 5 bases. This CDR3 comprises 15 residues. CDR1 MGHRA and CDR2 YSYEKL come from the germline V gene. V was shortened by 1 base and J by 6 bases, with 16 bases between the two germline ends. CDR3: CASSQGPRESSEQYF. The CDR3 region has the DNA TGCGCCAGCAGCCAAGGCCCCAGGGAATCGTCCGAGCAGTACTTC.

The chain joins TRBV27 to TRBJ2-7, with D perhaps TRBD2 (5 bases). Germline V gene lookup returns CDR1 MNHEY and CDR2 SMNVEV (reference sequence). V gave up 2 bases and J gave up 0 bases, with 8 bases separating them. The CDR3 loop spans 14 amino acids. The CDR3 protein is CASSLEAGSYEQYF. The DNA of the CDR3 is TGTGCCAGCAGTTTAGAGGCGGGCTCCTACGAGCAGTACTTC.

The rearrangement uses TRBV30 and TRBJ2-1; TRBD1 is a possible D gene (6 bases). This CDR3 has 12 residues. From germline, CDR1 is GTSNPN and CDR2 SVGIG (reference sequence). V lost 4 bases and J lost 7, with 11 bases in between. Here the CDR3 DNA reads TGTGCCTGGAAAGGGGGTGGGAATGAGCAGTTCTTC. Its translation is CAWKGGGNEQFF.

The chain recombines TRBV7-9 with TRBJ2-1, with a tentative D call TRBD2 (5 bases). The V and J ends lost 8 bases and 8 bases respectively, with 22 bases between them. CDR1 is SEHNR and CDR2 is FQNEAQ in the germline V gene (reference sequence). This CDR3 comprises 15 residues. Here the CDR3 reads CASRQPRERLHEQFF. The CDR3 DNA follows: TGTGCCAGCCGTCAACCGAGGGAAAGGCTTCATGAGCAGTTCTTC.

The rearrangement joins TRBV30 to TRBJ1-3, with 10 bases matching TRBD1. CDR3 length: 13 amino acids. Germline V gene lookup returns CDR1 GTSNPN and CDR2 SVGIG (reference sequence). Unmatched junction bases numbered 5, after V lost 5 bases and J lost 7 bases. The CDR3 nucleotides are TGTGCCTGGGGTGACAGGGGGCTCAACACCATATATTTT. Encoded protein: CAWGDRGLNTIYF.

The rearrangement joins TRBV4-2 to TRBJ2-3; TRBD1 agrees at 7 bases. This CDR3 has 15 amino acids. Germline V gives CDR1 LGHNA, CDR2 YNFKEQ. V dropped 0 bases and J dropped 1; count of bases not matched to a gene: 1. CDR3 region: CASSQEGTGTDTQYF. The CDR3 DNA reads TGTGCCAGCAGCCAAGAAGGGACAGGCACAGATACGCAGTATTTT.

The chain carries TRBV5-4 and TRBJ1-2; D unclear. The V gene lost 4 bases and the J gene lost 7 bases, with 14 bases spanning the gap. The CDR3 length is 13 residues. CDR1 is SGHNT, CDR2 YYREEE, per germline (reference sequence). The CDR3 sequence is CASSLHGETGYTF. The DNA for the CDR3 is TGTGCCAGCAGCCTCCACGGGGAGACTGGCTACACCTTC.